This T cell receptor (beta chain) was identified during a study of T cells in Graves' hyperthyroidism and ophthalmopathy. Orbital computed tomography, thyroid ultrasound, serum thyroxine and TRAb, and clinical symptoms together informed the diagnoses. Template material for amplifying TCR beta CDR3 regions consisted of RNA transcripts. Using the HTBI primer set, a first-round RT-PCR was run on the TCR CDR3. TCRdb passed the multiplex PCR reads through MiXCR, listing each CDR3 protein once. The repertoire has roughly 280,000 distinct CDR3 sequences, approximately 20% of them found once; the top ten carry 50% to 75%. Germline V gene data show CDR1 as SEHNR and CDR2 as FQNEAQ (reference sequence). This CDR3 contains 15 residues. The ends were cut back, 4 bases at V and 1 base at J, with 14 bases in the middle.

This TCR was sampled from a man aged 25 to 40 with Graves' ophthalmopathy. Sequencing used blood. The chain employs TRBV7-9 and TRBJ2-7, with a weak D call TRBD2 (6 bases). CDR3 bases: TGTGCCAGCAGCTCAGTGGCGGGACGTTCCTACGAGCAGTACTTC. Protein: CASSSVAGRSYEQYF. The whole variable domain, remainder taken from reference TRBV7-9 and TRBJ2-7, is DTGVSQNPRHKITKRGQNVTFRCDPISEHNRLYWYRQTLGQGPEFLTYFQNEAQLEKSRLLSDRFSAERPKGSFSTLEIQRTEQGDSAMYLCASSSVAGRSYEQYFGPGTRLTVT.